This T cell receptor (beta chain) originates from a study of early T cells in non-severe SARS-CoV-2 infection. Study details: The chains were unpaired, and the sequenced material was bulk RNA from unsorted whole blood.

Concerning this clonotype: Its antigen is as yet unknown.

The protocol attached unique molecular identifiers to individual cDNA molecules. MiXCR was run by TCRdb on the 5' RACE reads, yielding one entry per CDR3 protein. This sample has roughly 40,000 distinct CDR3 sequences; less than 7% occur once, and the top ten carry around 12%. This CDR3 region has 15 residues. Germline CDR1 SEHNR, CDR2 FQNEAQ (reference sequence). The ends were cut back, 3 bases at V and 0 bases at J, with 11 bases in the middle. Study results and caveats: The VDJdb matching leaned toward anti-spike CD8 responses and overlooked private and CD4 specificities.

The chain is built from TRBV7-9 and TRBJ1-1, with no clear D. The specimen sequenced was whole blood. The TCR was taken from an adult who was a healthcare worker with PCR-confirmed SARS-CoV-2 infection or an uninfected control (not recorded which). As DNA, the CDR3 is TGTGCCAGCAGCTTTAATACAGACATGAACACTGAAGCTTTCTTT. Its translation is CASSFNTDMNTEAFF.